What follows is one T cell receptor (beta chain) and its context. What it binds is unknown. As for treatment: some 19 received Ad26.COV2.S at low or high dose, single or two shots; about 5 received placebo; per-sample allocation not given. Day 63 after the first injection of vaccine or placebo was the sampling time. This sample is drawn from a study of Ad26.COV2.S vaccination and SARS-CoV-2 variants. Overall study context: By the intramuscular route, Ad26.COV2.S was given once, or twice 56 days apart. Study-wide points: People who got the vaccine or the placebo had similar non-spike TCR breadth. Total T cell responses were possibly underestimated by TCR breadth and depth analyses. The authors reported substantial breadth in spike-specific CD8+ and CD4+ T cell responses after vaccination.

The table came from immunoSEQ multiplex PCR; TCRdb's copy has only in-frame clones and leaves some out. Here the sample spans fewer than 400,000 clones, 70% to 90% being singletons. Trimming shortened V by 0 bases and J by 8 bases, and 13 bases separated the two germline ends. This CDR3 comprises 14 residues. The germline CDR1 and CDR2 sequences are MNHNS and SASEGT. The clonotype was recovered from a person aged 18-65 years who received the Ad26.COV2.S COVID-19 vaccine or a placebo. The sample here was peripheral blood, taken in a trial of Ad26.COV2.S vaccine versus placebo. This rearrangement joins TRBV6-1 to TRBJ1-2; D is unclear. CDR3: CASSEARSLLGYTF. For the CDR3, the DNA is TGTGCCAGCAGTGAAGCGCGCAGTTTACTGGGCTACACCTTC.